The table lists the clone carrying this T cell receptor beta chain with a few counts. Its antigen is unidentified. The germline V and J ends were trimmed by 3 bases and 5 bases, with 13 bases remaining between them. The V gene's germline CDR1 is GTSNPN and CDR2 SVGIG (reference sequence). The CDR3 spans 13 residues. The record originates from a study of OX40 agonist ivuxolimab in advanced cancers. Study overall: Ivuxolimab, an agonist antibody against OX40 (CD134), was given to patients. Three patients had partial responses: one hepatocellular carcinoma, two cutaneous melanoma. Ivuxolimab, which patients received intravenously every 2 weeks, was dosed at 0.01 to 10 mg/kg. Study observations and caveats: Researchers did not establish what antigens the expanded peripheral T cells target.

Clones were read by immunoSEQ multiplex PCR, and TCRdb kept only the in-frame ones, dropping some. The sample has roughly 90,000 clones; around 88% are singletons. The chain combines TRBV30 with TRBJ1-2; D is ambiguous. The sample consisted of CD4+ or CD8+ T cells sorted from blood, taken in a trial of the OX40 agonist ivuxolimab. This TCR came from an adult with an advanced solid tumor such as melanoma, head and neck, liver or kidney cancer. Here the CDR3 DNA reads TGTGCCTGGAGCCGACCTACTACATATGGCTACACCTTC. This translates into CAWSRPTTYGYTF.